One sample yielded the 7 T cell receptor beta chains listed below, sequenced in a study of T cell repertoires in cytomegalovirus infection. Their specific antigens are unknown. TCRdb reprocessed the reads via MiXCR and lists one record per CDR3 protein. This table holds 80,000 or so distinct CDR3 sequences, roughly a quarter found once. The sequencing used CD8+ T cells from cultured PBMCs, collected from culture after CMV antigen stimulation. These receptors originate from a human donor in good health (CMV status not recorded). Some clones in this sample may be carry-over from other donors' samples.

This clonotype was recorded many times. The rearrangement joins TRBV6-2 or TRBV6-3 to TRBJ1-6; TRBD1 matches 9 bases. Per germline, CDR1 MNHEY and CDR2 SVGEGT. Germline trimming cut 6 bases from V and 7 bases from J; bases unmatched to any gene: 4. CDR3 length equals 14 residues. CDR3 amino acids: CASSIGTGNSPLHF. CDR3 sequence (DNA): TGTGCCAGCAGCATCGGGACAGGGAATTCACCCCTCCACTTT.

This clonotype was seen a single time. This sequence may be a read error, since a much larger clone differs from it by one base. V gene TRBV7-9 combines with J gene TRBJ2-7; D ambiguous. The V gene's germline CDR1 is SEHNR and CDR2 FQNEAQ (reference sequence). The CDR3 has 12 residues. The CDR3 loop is CVSSLATYEQYF. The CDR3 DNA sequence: TGTGTCAGCAGCTTAGCTACGTACGAGCAGTACTTC.

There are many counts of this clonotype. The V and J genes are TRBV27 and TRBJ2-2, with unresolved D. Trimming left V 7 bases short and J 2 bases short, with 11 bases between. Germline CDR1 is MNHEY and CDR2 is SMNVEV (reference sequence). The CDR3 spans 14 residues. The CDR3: CASTWGSNTGELFF. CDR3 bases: TGTGCCAGCACATGGGGATCTAACACCGGGGAGCTGTTTTTT.

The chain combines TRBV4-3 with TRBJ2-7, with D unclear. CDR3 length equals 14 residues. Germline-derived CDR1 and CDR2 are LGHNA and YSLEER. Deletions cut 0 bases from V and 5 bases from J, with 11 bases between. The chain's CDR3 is CASSQDLGNDEQYF. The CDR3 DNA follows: TGCGCCAGCAGCCAAGATCTAGGTAATGACGAGCAGTACTTC.

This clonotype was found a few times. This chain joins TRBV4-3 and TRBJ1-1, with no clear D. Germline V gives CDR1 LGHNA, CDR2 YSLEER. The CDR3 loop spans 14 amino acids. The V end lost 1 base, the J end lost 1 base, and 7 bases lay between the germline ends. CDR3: CASSQGEKNTEAFF. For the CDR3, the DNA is TGCGCCAGCAGCCAAGGGGAAAAGAACACTGAAGCTTTCTTT.

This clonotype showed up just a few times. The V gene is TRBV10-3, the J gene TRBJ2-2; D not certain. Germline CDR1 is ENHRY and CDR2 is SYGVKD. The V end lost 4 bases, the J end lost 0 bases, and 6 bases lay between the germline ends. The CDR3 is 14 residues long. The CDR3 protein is CAISAIPNTGELFF. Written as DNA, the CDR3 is TGTGCCATCAGTGCTATACCGAACACCGGGGAGCTGTTTTTT.

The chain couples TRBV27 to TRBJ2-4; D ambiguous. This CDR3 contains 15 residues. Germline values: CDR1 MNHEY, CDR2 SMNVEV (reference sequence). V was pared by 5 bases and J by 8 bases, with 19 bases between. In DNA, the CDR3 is TGTGCCAGCAGTCCGAGAGGAAGGGAAGGCGACATTCAGTACTTC. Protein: CASSPRGREGDIQYF.